The following is a T cell receptor beta chain sequence with its context. Antigen: not known. The data originate from a study of human T cells and chemical hapten exposure. Time point described: patch test 1, 2 weeks after DPC sensitization. Treatment described: therapeutic diphenylcyclopropenone sensitization with weekly scalp DPC. Blood, whole and unfractionated, served as the source for total RNA extraction. Findings and caveats of the study: With regard to DPC sensitization, TCRs above 1 in 1000 frequency did not change. Compared to controls, expanded TCRs made significantly more large clusters of similar CDR3s.

A single record per CDR3 protein comes from TCRdb applying MiXCR to the RACE reads. The table includes about 69,000 distinct CDR3 sequences, 30% to 35% detected once. The germline gives CDR1 SGDLS, CDR2 YYNGEE. The CDR3 length is 12 residues. V was pared by 3 bases and J by 7 bases, with 10 bases between. The specimen was whole blood, collected in connection with sensitization to the hapten diphenylcyclopropenone (DPC). The chain is built from TRBV9 and TRBJ1-2, with D maybe TRBD1 (5 bases). This clonotype originated in a man aged 35-49 years with alopecia areata. Some clones in this sample may be carry-over from other donors' samples. The CDR3 bases are TGTGCCAGCAGCGGGACCAGGGTTGGCTACACCTTC. Its translation is CASSGTRVGYTF.